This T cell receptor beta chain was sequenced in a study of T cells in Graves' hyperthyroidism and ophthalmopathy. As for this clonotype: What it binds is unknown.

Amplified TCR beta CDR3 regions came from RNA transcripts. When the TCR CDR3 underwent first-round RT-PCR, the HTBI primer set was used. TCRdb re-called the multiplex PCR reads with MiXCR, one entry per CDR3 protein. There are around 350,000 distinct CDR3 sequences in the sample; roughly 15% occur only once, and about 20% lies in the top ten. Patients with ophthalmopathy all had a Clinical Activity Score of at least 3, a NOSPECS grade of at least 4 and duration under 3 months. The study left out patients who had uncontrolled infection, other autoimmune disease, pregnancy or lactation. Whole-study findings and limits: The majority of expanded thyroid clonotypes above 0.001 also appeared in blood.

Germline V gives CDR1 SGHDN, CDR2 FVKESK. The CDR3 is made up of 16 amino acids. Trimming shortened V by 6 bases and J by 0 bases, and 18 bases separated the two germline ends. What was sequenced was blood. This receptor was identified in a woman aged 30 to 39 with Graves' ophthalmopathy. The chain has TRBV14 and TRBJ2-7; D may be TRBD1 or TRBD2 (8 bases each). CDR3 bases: TGTGCCAGCAGAGCGGGGGACAGGTGGAGCTCCTACGAGCAGTACTTC. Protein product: CASRAGDRWSSYEQYF.